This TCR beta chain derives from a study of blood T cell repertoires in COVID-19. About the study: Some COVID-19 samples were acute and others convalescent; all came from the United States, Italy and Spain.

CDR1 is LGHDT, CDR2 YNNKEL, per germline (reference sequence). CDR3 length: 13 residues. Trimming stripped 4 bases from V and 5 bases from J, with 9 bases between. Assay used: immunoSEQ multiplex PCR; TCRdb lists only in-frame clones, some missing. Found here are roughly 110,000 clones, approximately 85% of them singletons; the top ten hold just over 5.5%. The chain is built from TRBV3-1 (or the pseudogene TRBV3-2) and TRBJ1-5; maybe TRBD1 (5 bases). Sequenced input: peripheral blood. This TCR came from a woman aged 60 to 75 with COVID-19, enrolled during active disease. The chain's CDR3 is CASSLGPHQPQHF. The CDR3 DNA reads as TGTGCCAGCAGCCTGGGGCCTCATCAGCCCCAGCATTTT.